These T cell receptor beta chains were read from a single sample in a study of chemoradiotherapy in HPV16-positive cancers. Assay used: immunoSEQ multiplex PCR; TCRdb lists only in-frame clones, some missing. The sample lists 20,000 to 25,000 clones; about 87% were seen once. This specimen was blood, taken from a patient who underwent chemoradiotherapy. Every receptor here comes from a human donor with HPV-associated anogenital cancer. CDR3s include the opening cysteine and the closing phenylalanine or tryptophan. The D gene is left open where the match is weak. Clone size appears in some rows only: once, few, many, or a class for an expanded clone.

V gene: TRBV9
D gene: TRBD1
clone size: .
J gene: TRBJ2-2
CDR3 DNA: TGTGCCAGCAGCGCGACAGGGATGGGGGAGCTGTTTTTT
CDR3 protein: CASSATGMGELFF

V gene: TRBV25-1
D gene: TRBD1
clone size: .
J gene: TRBJ1-1
CDR3 DNA: TGTGCCAGCACCGCGGACAGGGGCTTATCGAACACTGAAGCTTTCTTT
CDR3 protein: CASTADRGLSNTEAFF

V gene: TRBV7-9
D gene: .
clone size: .
J gene: TRBJ2-1
CDR3 DNA: TGTGCCAGCAGCTTAAGGGGGAATGAGCAGTTCTTC
CDR3 protein: CASSLRGNEQFF

V gene: TRBV6-1
D gene: TRBD2
clone size: .
J gene: TRBJ2-1
CDR3 DNA: TGTGCCAGCAGTGACCTAGCGGGGGGGCCCTATGAGCAGTTCTTC
CDR3 protein: CASSDLAGGPYEQFF

V gene: TRBV2
D gene: TRBD1
clone size: .
J gene: TRBJ1-6
CDR3 DNA: TGTGCCAGCAGTGCAAGACTGGGACAGGGGTTGTGGTCACCCCTCCACTTT
CDR3 protein: CASSARLGQGLWSPLHF

V gene: TRBV9
D gene: TRBD1
clone size: .
J gene: TRBJ2-6
CDR3 DNA: TGTGCCAGCGGGACAGGGGGCCGGGACGGGGCCAACGTCCTGACTTTC
CDR3 protein: CASGTGGRDGANVLTF

V gene: TRBV29-1
D gene: .
clone size: .
J gene: TRBJ1-1
CDR3 DNA: TGCAGCGCGGGCAGGGAACAAGGGGGCACTGAAGCTTTCTTT
CDR3 protein: CSAGREQGGTEAFF

V gene: TRBV10-2
D gene: .
clone size: .
J gene: TRBJ1-1
CDR3 DNA: TGCGCCAGCACCCATGGTGGGAACACTGAAGCTTTCTTT
CDR3 protein: CASTHGGNTEAFF

V gene: TRBV29-1
D gene: TRBD2
clone size: .
J gene: TRBJ2-2
CDR3 DNA: TGCAGCGTTCATCTTAGCGGGGGGTCAGTGAACACCGGGGAGCTGTTTTTT
CDR3 protein: CSVHLSGGSVNTGELFF

V gene: TRBV15
D gene: .
clone size: .
J gene: TRBJ1-1
CDR3 DNA: TGTGCCACCAGCAGAGATTTAGGGTTCGCTGAAGCTTTCTTT
CDR3 protein: CATSRDLGFAEAFF

V gene: TRBV5-4
D gene: TRBD1
clone size: few
J gene: TRBJ2-2
CDR3 DNA: TGTGCCAGCAGAGCGAGACAGGGGGCTACCGGGGAGCTGTTTTTT
CDR3 protein: CASRARQGATGELFF

V gene: TRBV2
D gene: TRBD1
clone size: .
J gene: TRBJ2-5
CDR3 DNA: TGTGCCACTAAAGGGACAGCTCAAGAGACCCAGTACTTC
CDR3 protein: CATKGTAQETQYF

V gene: TRBV4-2
D gene: TRBD1
clone size: .
J gene: TRBJ2-7
CDR3 DNA: TGTGCCAGCAGCCAAGAAAGGACAGGGATCTCCTACGAGCAGTACTTC
CDR3 protein: CASSQERTGISYEQYF

V gene: TRBV7-2
D gene: TRBD1
clone size: .
J gene: TRBJ2-5
CDR3 DNA: TGTGCCAGCAGCTACGGGACACAGGGGACCGAGACCCAGTACTTC
CDR3 protein: CASSYGTQGTETQYF

V gene: TRBV6-1
D gene: TRBD2
clone size: .
J gene: TRBJ2-5
CDR3 DNA: TGTGCCAGCAGTTCATCTAGCGGGCGCCAAGAGACCCAGTACTTC
CDR3 protein: CASSSSSGRQETQYF

V gene: TRBV2
D gene: TRBD1
clone size: .
J gene: TRBJ1-2
CDR3 DNA: TGTGCCAGCATGGGACAGGCTAACTATGGCTACACCTTC
CDR3 protein: CASMGQANYGYTF

V gene: TRBV7-6
D gene: TRBD1
clone size: .
J gene: TRBJ1-1
CDR3 DNA: TGTGCCAGCAGCTTAAATCAGGGGGACACTGAAGCTTTCTTT
CDR3 protein: CASSLNQGDTEAFF

V gene: TRBV6-5
D gene: TRBD2
clone size: .
J gene: TRBJ2-1
CDR3 DNA: TGTGCCAAGATAGCGGGGGGCTACAATGAGCAGTTCTTC
CDR3 protein: CAKIAGGYNEQFF

V gene: TRBV5-4
D gene: TRBD2
clone size: once
J gene: TRBJ2-3
CDR3 DNA: TGTGCCAGCAGCTTGGGGCTAGCGGGGGAAGATACGCAGTATTTT
CDR3 protein: CASSLGLAGEDTQYF

V gene: TRBV7-7
D gene: .
clone size: .
J gene: TRBJ1-4
CDR3 DNA: TGTGCCAGCAGCTTAGGATTGGGGACTAATGAAAAACTGTTTTTT
CDR3 protein: CASSLGLGTNEKLFF

V gene: TRBV6-1
D gene: .
clone size: .
J gene: TRBJ1-1
CDR3 DNA: TGTGCCAGCAGCCTGACAGGTCCGAACACTGAAGCTTTCTTT
CDR3 protein: CASSLTGPNTEAFF

V gene: TRBV6-1
D gene: TRBD1
clone size: .
J gene: TRBJ1-6
CDR3 DNA: TGTGCCAGCAGTCCCGGACAGGGTCCGAATTCACCCCTCCACTTT
CDR3 protein: CASSPGQGPNSPLHF

V gene: TRBV30
D gene: .
clone size: .
J gene: TRBJ1-2
CDR3 DNA: TGTGCCTCGGATGGCTACACCTTC
CDR3 protein: CASDGYTF

V gene: TRBV2
D gene: .
clone size: .
J gene: TRBJ2-2
CDR3 DNA: TGTGCCAGCAGTATACAGGGACCTGGGGAGCTGTTTTTT
CDR3 protein: CASSIQGPGELFF

V gene: TRBV30
D gene: .
clone size: .
J gene: TRBJ2-1
CDR3 DNA: TGTGCCTGGAGTAGGCCCGGGGCTCGGCTCAATGAGCAGTTCTTC
CDR3 protein: CAWSRPGARLNEQFF

V gene: TRBV2
D gene: .
clone size: once
J gene: TRBJ1-4
CDR3 DNA: TGTGCCAGCAGACCTGGGACGGTTGCAACTAATGAAAAACTGTTTTTT
CDR3 protein: CASRPGTVATNEKLFF

V gene: TRBV9
D gene: .
clone size: .
J gene: TRBJ2-3
CDR3 DNA: TGTGCCAGCAGCGGCCAAGACACAGATACGCAGTATTTT
CDR3 protein: CASSGQDTDTQYF

V gene: TRBV6-5
D gene: .
clone size: .
J gene: TRBJ2-7
CDR3 DNA: TGTGCCAGCACTTACGGGTCGGGTTCCTACGAGCAGTACTTC
CDR3 protein: CASTYGSGSYEQYF

V gene: TRBV30
D gene: TRBD1
clone size: .
J gene: TRBJ1-5
CDR3 DNA: TGTGCCTGGACAGGGGGCACCGATCAGCCCCAGCATTTT
CDR3 protein: CAWTGGTDQPQHF

V gene: TRBV5-8
D gene: .
clone size: .
J gene: TRBJ1-1
CDR3 DNA: TGTGCCAGCAGCTTGGACAACATGTCCCTAGGCACTGAAGCTTTCTTT
CDR3 protein: CASSLDNMSLGTEAFF

V gene: TRBV9
D gene: .
clone size: .
J gene: TRBJ2-1
CDR3 DNA: TGTGCCAGCAGCGCCTTTTACAATGAGCAGTTCTTC
CDR3 protein: CASSAFYNEQFF

V gene: TRBV25-1
D gene: TRBD1
clone size: .
J gene: TRBJ1-5
CDR3 DNA: TGTGCCAGCAGGGCAGGGGGCGCGGGTTTTCAGCCCCAGCATTTT
CDR3 protein: CASRAGGAGFQPQHF

V gene: TRBV11-2
D gene: TRBD1
clone size: once
J gene: TRBJ1-2
CDR3 DNA: TGTGCCAGCAGCTTACTGGACAGGTCCTATGGCTACACCTTC
CDR3 protein: CASSLLDRSYGYTF

V gene: TRBV20-1
D gene: .
clone size: .
J gene: TRBJ1-4
CDR3 DNA: TGCAGTGCAAATTTGGATGAAAAACTGTTTTTT
CDR3 protein: CSANLDEKLFF

V gene: TRBV15
D gene: .
clone size: .
J gene: TRBJ1-4
CDR3 DNA: TGTGCCACCAGCAGGGGTGTTTATGAAAAACTGTTTTTT
CDR3 protein: CATSRGVYEKLFF

V gene: TRBV5-6
D gene: TRBD1
clone size: once
J gene: TRBJ1-1
CDR3 DNA: TGTGCCAGCAGCCCACAGGGGTCCCGTATGAACACTGAAGCTTTCTTT
CDR3 protein: CASSPQGSRMNTEAFF

V gene: TRBV30
D gene: .
clone size: .
J gene: TRBJ1-2
CDR3 DNA: TGTGCCTGGAGCGGTATTGAAAAAGGGCAGGATGGCTACACCTTC
CDR3 protein: CAWSGIEKGQDGYTF

V gene: TRBV30
D gene: .
clone size: .
J gene: TRBJ1-1
CDR3 DNA: TGTGCCTGGAGTGCCTCCGTGAACACTGAAGCTTTCTTT
CDR3 protein: CAWSASVNTEAFF

V gene: TRBV5-6
D gene: TRBD1
clone size: .
J gene: TRBJ2-4
CDR3 DNA: TGTGCCAGCAGCCTGGCCGGTGAGGGGGCTTTAGCCAAAAACATTCAGTACTTC
CDR3 protein: CASSLAGEGALAKNIQYF